The 14 T cell receptor beta chains in this list originate from one sample, sequenced in a study of shared clonotypes between healthy human individuals. Naive CD8 cells, CD45RO-negative and positively selected for CCR7, excluded terminally differentiated effector memory CD45RA+ cells. Data came from immunoSEQ multiplex PCR; TCRdb stores just in-frame clones and leaves some out. The sample holds around 2,100,000 clones; 85% to 95% are singletons and the top ten take approximately 1%. Source material: naive CD8+ T cells sorted from blood. Every receptor here comes from a man between 18 and 29 years old in good health.

The V call is TRBV30, the J call TRBJ2-5, with 7 bases that match TRBD2. The junction had 10 bases not matched to a gene; V was cut back by 5 bases and J by 7 bases. From germline, CDR1 is GTSNPN and CDR2 SVGIG (reference sequence). This CDR3 has 13 amino acids. The CDR3 sequence is CAWGDSPGGTQYF. CDR3 bases: TGTGCCTGGGGTGACAGCCCGGGGGGGACCCAGTACTTC. Drawing the rest from reference TRBV30 and TRBJ2-5, the complete variable domain is SQTIHQWPATLVQPVGSPLSLECTVEGTSNPNLYWYRQAAGRGLQLLFYSVGIGQISSEVPQNLSASRPQDRQFILSSKKLLLSDSGFYLCAWGDSPGGTQYFGPGTRLLVL.

The rearrangement uses TRBV9 and TRBJ2-7; 8 bases align to TRBD1. After removal of 5 bases from V and 7 bases from J, the junction contained 8 bases not matched to a gene. CDR1 SGDLS and CDR2 YYNGEE come from the germline V gene. The CDR3 is 13 residues long. CDR3 sequence: CASSPGTGFEQYF. Here the CDR3 DNA reads TGTGCCAGCAGTCCTGGGACAGGTTTTGAGCAGTACTTC.

CDR3 coding DNA: TGTGCCAGCAGTCAGTGGGGCTACACCTTC. Translation gives CASSQWGYTF. The chain carries TRBV6-1 and TRBJ1-2; D ambiguous. The germline CDR1 and CDR2 sequences are MNHNS and SASEGT. This CDR3 contains 10 residues. V was cut by 5 bases and J by 8 bases, with 6 bases left in between.

V is TRBV19 and J is TRBJ2-3, with 8 bases fitting TRBD2. Trimming took 9 bases from V and 4 from J; bases not matched to a gene: 9. Germline CDR1 and CDR2: LNHDA and SQIVND (reference sequence). CDR3 length: 14 residues. The CDR3 bases are TGTGCCAGCTCAGGGGCGGGGGGCCCAGATACGCAGTATTTT. It encodes CASSGAGGPDTQYF.

The chain recombines TRBV12-5 with TRBJ2-5, with 9 nucleotides matching TRBD1. Germline V gene sequence: CDR1 LGHNT, CDR2 FRNRAP. There are 14 residues in the CDR3. Trimming removed 5 bases from V and 5 bases from J; junction bases left unmatched: 6. For the CDR3, the DNA is TGTGCTAGTGGTGAGGGACAGGGCGTGGAGACCCAGTACTTC. Its protein is CASGEGQGVETQYF.

The chain joins TRBV28 to TRBJ1-5; 8 bases agree with TRBD1. V was pared by 5 bases and J by 5 bases, with 5 bases of the junction left unmatched. This CDR3 is 14 amino acids long. Germline CDR1 MDHEN, CDR2 SYDVKM. This CDR3 is CASSPDRADQPQHF. The CDR3, as DNA: TGTGCCAGCAGTCCGGACAGGGCGGATCAGCCCCAGCATTTT. The whole variable domain, remainder taken from reference TRBV28 and TRBJ1-5, is DVKVTQSSRYLVKRTGEKVFLECVQDMDHENMFWYRQDPGLGLRLIYFSYDVKMKEKGDIPEGYSVSREKKERFSLILESASTNQTSMYLCASSPDRADQPQHFGDGTRLSIL.

This clone was counted a few times. The chain couples TRBV9 to TRBJ2-2; the D gene is possibly TRBD1 (5 bases). From germline, CDR1 is SGDLS and CDR2 YYNGEE. The V end lost 5 bases, the J end lost 7 bases, and 12 bases lay between the germline ends. This CDR3 has 13 residues. The CDR3 coding sequence is TGTGCCAGCAGTTTCAGGGATTTCGGGGAGCTGTTTTTT. Translating gives CASSFRDFGELFF.

The chain combines TRBV4-3 with TRBJ1-1, with D uncertain. V lost 0 bases and J lost 5, with 7 bases in between. This CDR3 contains 13 residues. Germline assignment: CDR1 LGHNA and CDR2 YSLEER. CDR3 protein: CASSQDVWTEAFF. The CDR3 bases are TGCGCCAGCAGCCAAGATGTATGGACTGAAGCTTTCTTT.

The genes are TRBV5-1 and TRBJ1-1; 9 nucleotides align to TRBD1. The V gene end was trimmed by 4 bases and the J gene end by 0 bases; junction bases not matched to a gene: 4. Germline V lookup: CDR1 SGHRS, CDR2 YFSETQ. The CDR3 is made up of 15 amino acids. As DNA, the CDR3 is TGCGCCAGCAGCGAATACAGGGGGCTGAACACTGAAGCTTTCTTT. This codes for CASSEYRGLNTEAFF.

This chain connects TRBV9 to TRBJ2-7; the D gene is possibly TRBD1 (6 bases). The CDR3 contains 15 residues. From germline, CDR1 is SGDLS and CDR2 YYNGEE. V lost 6 bases, J lost 1 base, and 17 bases lay in between. The CDR3 reads CASNEQGEGSYEQYF. DNA of the CDR3: TGTGCCAGCAATGAACAGGGAGAAGGGTCCTACGAGCAGTACTTC.

To note about this clone: This sample also contains other DNA sequences that code for the same CDR3. The chain recombines TRBV6-5 with TRBJ2-3, with no clear D. V lost 0 bases to trimming and J lost 6 bases, with 4 bases between them. Looked up from germline, CDR1 is MNHEY and CDR2 is SVGAGI. The CDR3 has 12 residues. Here the CDR3 DNA reads TGTGCCAGCAGTTACTCTGGGGATACGCAGTATTTT. Protein sequence: CASSYSGDTQYF.

To note about this clone: Other nucleotide sequences from this sample produce the same CDR3. This chain links TRBV19 with TRBJ2-2, with no clear D. V was trimmed by 3 bases and J by 1 base, leaving 3 bases between them. Germline V lookup: CDR1 LNHDA, CDR2 SQIVND (reference sequence). This CDR3 has 13 residues. CDR3 DNA sequence: TGTGCCAGTAGTATTATGAACACCGGGGAGCTGTTTTTT. This encodes CASSIMNTGELFF.

The chain is built from TRBV10-3 and TRBJ1-1, with D possibly matching TRBD1 (5 bases). From germline, CDR1 is ENHRY and CDR2 SYGVKD. This CDR3 is built from 14 residues. Trimming pared 4 bases from V and 1 base from J, leaving 10 bases between. CDR3 region: CAISAGDANTEAFF. The CDR3 DNA reads as TGTGCCATCAGTGCGGGGGATGCGAACACTGAAGCTTTCTTT.

The gene calls are TRBV5-4 and TRBJ2-1, with 8 bases that match TRBD2. Germline V gene sequence: CDR1 SGHNT, CDR2 YYREEE (reference sequence). Trimming removed 10 bases from V and 4 bases from J; junction bases left unmatched: 10. The CDR3 extends over 14 amino acids. The CDR3 region has the DNA TGTGCCGGTTCTACTAGCGGACCGTACAATGAGCAGTTCTTC. Translating it yields CAGSTSGPYNEQFF.